This T cell receptor (beta chain) comes out of a study of T cells in Graves' hyperthyroidism and ophthalmopathy. The study's findings and limits: Blood samples included most of the expanded thyroid clonotypes exceeding 0.001.

Amplification targeted TCR beta CDR3 regions from RNA transcripts. An initial round of RT-PCR targeting the TCR CDR3 relied on the HTBI primer set. MiXCR, run by TCRdb on the multiplex PCR reads, gives a single entry per CDR3 protein. The table includes about 580,000 distinct CDR3 sequences, about 15% detected once. CDR3 length: 12 amino acids. V dropped 3 bases and J dropped 2 bases, with 6 bases sitting between them. The V gene's germline CDR1 is DFQATT and CDR2 SNEGSKA (reference sequence). The sample holds many counts of this clonotype. Its antigen remains unidentified. This chain links TRBV20-1 with TRBJ2-3; no definite D call. This receptor was taken from a woman aged 25 to 45 with Graves' hyperthyroidism that later progressed to Graves' ophthalmopathy. The specimen sequenced was blood. The DNA of the CDR3 is TGCAGTGCTAGCGAGAACACAGATACGCAGTATTTT. This sequence encodes CSASENTDTQYF.